The sequence of this T cell receptor (beta chain) was determined in a study of blood T cell repertoires in COVID-19. Study background: Researchers got acute and convalescent COVID-19 samples from the United States, Italy and Spain. T cells, B-cell-depleted T cells, or PBMCs supplied cDNA or gDNA.

Using immunoSEQ multiplex PCR, the repertoire was profiled, and TCRdb retains in-frame clones only, with some absent. The sample records around 300,000 clones, about 90% being singletons. Trimming shortened V by 3 bases and J by 4 bases, and 7 bases separated the two germline ends. From germline, CDR1 is ENHRY and CDR2 SYGVKD. CDR3 length: 12 amino acids. Sample: peripheral blood. This sequence originates from a man between 18 and 35 years old with active or convalescent COVID-19. V gene TRBV10-3 combines with J gene TRBJ2-7; D perhaps matches TRBD2 (5 bases). The CDR3 DNA follows: TGTGCCATCAGTGACAGAGGGTACGAGCAGTACTTC. This codes for CAISDRGYEQYF.